A selection of T cell receptor beta chains follows, all from one sample in a study of response to subunit inactivated influenza vaccine. TCRdb ran MiXCR on the RT-PCR reads and lists one entry per CDR3 protein. The table shows some 600,000 distinct CDR3 sequences, with about 14% occurring only once. Specimen: PBMCs from blood, collected around 15 days before vaccination. These receptors were obtained from a man aged 50-59 years who received an inactivated influenza vaccine. Each CDR3 is given with its conserved first and last residue. A D gene is named only where the DNA matches it firmly. Clone size is shown for a subset of rows, as once, few, many or a class of expanded clone.

D: NA; size: few; J: TRBJ2-1; V: TRBV20-1; CDR3: CSARQRVRYNEQFF; DNA: TGCAGTGCCCGACAGCGGGTCCGATACAATGAGCAGTTCTTC
D: NA; size: few; J: TRBJ1-1; V: TRBV25-1; CDR3: CASGSPLNTEAFF; DNA: TGTGCCAGTGGGAGTCCGCTGAACACTGAAGCTTTCTTT
D: NA; size: NA; J: TRBJ1-5; V: TRBV15; CDR3: CATSRDRGSQPQHF; DNA: TGTGCCACCAGCAGAGATCGCGGGTCTCAGCCCCAGCATTTT
D: TRBD1; size: NA; J: TRBJ1-1; V: TRBV7-8; CDR3: CASRRTGGGNTEAFF; DNA: TGTGCCAGTAGAAGAACAGGGGGCGGGAACACTGAAGCTTTCTTT
D: NA; size: few; J: TRBJ2-4; V: TRBV7-9; CDR3: CASSLAGSGETQYF; DNA: TGTGCCAGCAGCTTGGCGGGTTCAGGGGAGACTCAGTACTTC
D: NA; size: NA; J: TRBJ2-7; V: TRBV19; CDR3: CASTQGAYYEQYF; DNA: TGTGCCAGTACTCAGGGTGCTTACTACGAGCAGTACTTC
D: NA; size: many; J: TRBJ2-5; V: TRBV6-1; CDR3: CASSVPGEETQYF; DNA: TGTGCCAGCAGCGTCCCAGGGGAAGAGACCCAGTACTTC
D: NA; size: once; J: TRBJ1-6; V: TRBV18; CDR3: CASSAGIGGNSPLHF; DNA: TGTGCCAGCTCAGCCGGGATAGGGGGGAATTCACCCCTCCACTTT
D: NA; size: many; J: TRBJ2-5; V: TRBV6-2/TRBV6-3; CDR3: CASSLSWEETQYF; DNA: TGTGCCAGCAGTTTATCCTGGGAAGAGACCCAGTACTTC
D: NA; size: NA; J: TRBJ2-7; V: TRBV6-6; CDR3: CASRDHSREQYF; DNA: TGTGCCAGCAGGGACCATTCAAGGGAGCAGTACTTC
D: NA; size: few; J: TRBJ2-2; V: TRBV9; CDR3: CASSVTRVGGELFF; DNA: TGTGCCAGCAGCGTAACGAGGGTTGGGGGGGAGCTGTTTTTT
D: TRBD2; size: few; J: TRBJ2-3; V: TRBV6-1; CDR3: CATHKAGERGDTQYF; DNA: TGTGCCACCCATAAGGCGGGGGAGAGGGGAGATACGCAGTATTTT
D: NA; size: NA; J: TRBJ1-4; V: TRBV27; CDR3: CASSLLGPPDEKLFF; DNA: TGTGCCAGCAGTTTATTGGGGCCTCCGGATGAAAAACTGTTTTTT
D: NA; size: NA; J: TRBJ2-3; V: TRBV6-1; CDR3: CASSEGMRTDTQYF; DNA: TGTGCCAGCAGTGAAGGGATGCGCACAGATACGCAGTATTTT
D: TRBD2; size: few; J: TRBJ2-1; V: TRBV20-1; CDR3: CSARVTPSGRLSSYNEQFF; DNA: TGCAGTGCTAGAGTAACACCTAGCGGGCGACTTAGCTCCTACAATGAGCAGTTCTTC
D: TRBD1; size: NA; J: TRBJ2-3; V: TRBV28; CDR3: CASSWTGRTQYF; DNA: TGTGCCAGCAGTTGGACAGGTCGGACGCAGTATTTT
D: TRBD1; size: many; J: TRBJ2-7; V: TRBV3-1; CDR3: CASSQATGAEGEQYF; DNA: TGTGCCAGCAGCCAAGCGACAGGGGCTGAGGGCGAGCAGTACTTC
D: NA; size: few; J: TRBJ2-1; V: TRBV2; CDR3: CASSAQDKVVGNEQFF; DNA: TGTGCCAGCAGTGCCCAGGACAAGGTGGTCGGCAATGAGCAGTTCTTC
D: TRBD1; size: NA; J: TRBJ1-4; V: TRBV12-3/TRBV12-4; CDR3: CASRTGGMGKLFF; DNA: TGTGCCAGCAGGACAGGGGGCATGGGAAAACTGTTTTTT
D: TRBD1; size: few; J: TRBJ2-5; V: TRBV9; CDR3: CASSPRQGTQRETQYF; DNA: TGTGCCAGCAGCCCTCGACAGGGCACCCAAAGAGAGACCCAGTACTTC
D: NA; size: few; J: TRBJ2-3; V: TRBV14; CDR3: CASSQDLVVDTQYF; DNA: TGTGCCAGCAGCCAAGATCTTGTAGTGGATACGCAGTATTTT
D: NA; size: NA; J: TRBJ2-6; V: TRBV20-1; CDR3: CSATYRATGANVLTF; DNA: TGCAGTGCAACCTACAGGGCGACTGGGGCCAACGTCCTGACTTTC
D: NA; size: few; J: TRBJ2-1; V: TRBV5-8; CDR3: CASSLVVWGFRYNEQFF; DNA: TGTGCCAGCAGCTTGGTTGTCTGGGGGTTTCGGTACAATGAGCAGTTCTTC
D: NA; size: few; J: TRBJ1-1; V: TRBV4-1; CDR3: CASSQRGGAGRTEAFF; DNA: TGCGCCAGCAGCCAGAGGGGGGGGGCAGGTAGGACTGAAGCTTTCTTT
D: NA; size: few; J: TRBJ2-1; V: TRBV2; CDR3: CASNREPHDEQFF; DNA: TGTGCCAGCAACAGGGAACCCCACGATGAGCAGTTCTTC
D: TRBD1; size: NA; J: TRBJ2-3; V: TRBV7-7; CDR3: CASSPGTARTDTQYF; DNA: TGTGCTAGCAGCCCAGGGACAGCCCGCACAGATACGCAGTATTTT
D: TRBD2; size: NA; J: TRBJ2-5; V: TRBV28; CDR3: CASRKLAGGQETQYF; DNA: TGTGCCAGCAGGAAACTAGCGGGGGGACAAGAGACCCAGTACTTC
D: TRBD1; size: few; J: TRBJ2-7; V: TRBV9; CDR3: CASSLGGQASYEQYF; DNA: TGTGCCAGCAGCCTCGGAGGACAGGCATCCTACGAGCAGTACTTC
D: NA; size: few; J: TRBJ1-1; V: TRBV28; CDR3: CASSPTRVPEAFF; DNA: TGTGCCAGCAGTCCTACCAGGGTACCTGAAGCTTTCTTT
D: NA; size: few; J: TRBJ2-1; V: TRBV3-1; CDR3: CASSHRTGLEQFF; DNA: TGTGCCAGCAGCCACAGAACAGGGCTAGAGCAGTTCTTC
D: NA; size: few; J: TRBJ1-1; V: TRBV5-4; CDR3: CASSLGASGTEAFF; DNA: TGTGCCAGCAGCTTGGGGGCCTCGGGCACTGAAGCTTTCTTT
D: TRBD1; size: many; J: TRBJ2-7; V: TRBV11-2; CDR3: CASSLGDREYEQYF; DNA: TGTGCCAGCAGCTTAGGGGACAGGGAATACGAGCAGTACTTC
D: NA; size: NA; J: TRBJ2-2; V: TRBV7-2; CDR3: CASSDRSWGSTGELFF; DNA: TGTGCCAGCAGCGATCGCTCATGGGGGAGCACCGGGGAGCTGTTTTTT
D: NA; size: NA; J: TRBJ2-5; V: TRBV11-1; CDR3: CASSLRSAQETQYF; DNA: TGTGCCAGCAGCTTAAGAAGCGCCCAAGAGACCCAGTACTTC
D: NA; size: few; J: TRBJ2-3; V: TRBV5-1; CDR3: CASSFNSASTDTQYF; DNA: TGCGCCAGCAGCTTCAACTCCGCTAGCACAGATACGCAGTATTTT
D: NA; size: NA; J: TRBJ2-7; V: TRBV29-1; CDR3: CSVLQAKEQYF; DNA: TGCAGCGTACTGCAGGCGAAGGAGCAGTACTTC
D: NA; size: NA; J: TRBJ2-7; V: TRBV6-2/TRBV6-3; CDR3: CASSYSGLQYEQYF; DNA: TGTGCCAGCAGTTACTCGGGATTACAATACGAGCAGTACTTC
D: TRBD2; size: NA; J: TRBJ2-5; V: TRBV4-3; CDR3: CASSPGTSGNTYQETQYF; DNA: TGCGCCAGCAGCCCAGGGACTAGCGGGAACACGTACCAAGAGACCCAGTACTTC
D: TRBD2; size: few; J: TRBJ2-2; V: TRBV10-2; CDR3: CASLPSGDTGELFF; DNA: TGCGCCAGCCTCCCTAGCGGGGACACCGGGGAGCTGTTTTTT
D: NA; size: few; J: TRBJ2-7; V: TRBV4-1; CDR3: CASSQALSSAVPAYEQYF; DNA: TGCGCCAGCAGCCAAGCTCTATCTTCGGCAGTTCCAGCCTACGAGCAGTACTTC
D: TRBD2; size: few; J: TRBJ2-7; V: TRBV7-4; CDR3: CASSLDLGLAGGPYEQYF; DNA: TGTGCCAGCAGCTTAGATTTGGGACTAGCGGGAGGCCCCTACGAGCAGTACTTC
D: NA; size: few; J: TRBJ2-7; V: TRBV7-2; CDR3: CASSIRDGAYEQYF; DNA: TGTGCCAGCAGCATCCGGGACGGAGCCTACGAGCAGTACTTC
D: TRBD1; size: NA; J: TRBJ2-7; V: TRBV29-1; CDR3: CSVRERGTGNEQYF; DNA: TGCAGCGTTCGCGAGAGAGGGACAGGGAACGAGCAGTACTTC
D: NA; size: NA; J: TRBJ2-2; V: TRBV6-2/TRBV6-3; CDR3: CASRRAANTGELFF; DNA: TGTGCCAGCAGGAGGGCAGCGAACACCGGGGAGCTGTTTTTT
D: NA; size: NA; J: TRBJ2-1; V: TRBV11-2; CDR3: CASSLVFKSYNEQFF; DNA: TGTGCCAGCAGCTTAGTATTCAAGTCCTACAATGAGCAGTTCTTC
D: NA; size: few; J: TRBJ2-7; V: TRBV6-5; CDR3: CASSYSRGPEAAYEQYF; DNA: TGTGCCAGCAGTTACTCGAGAGGGCCCGAAGCGGCCTACGAGCAGTACTTC
D: NA; size: NA; J: TRBJ1-3; V: TRBV7-2; CDR3: CASSLAINTIYF; DNA: TGTGCCAGCAGCTTAGCCATAAACACCATATATTTT
D: NA; size: many; J: TRBJ2-2; V: TRBV12-3/TRBV12-4; CDR3: CASSHGRGNTGELFF; DNA: TGTGCCAGCAGCCACGGCAGGGGCAACACCGGGGAGCTGTTTTTT
D: NA; size: few; J: TRBJ1-1; V: TRBV20-1; CDR3: CSARASGWKWTEAFF; DNA: TGCAGTGCTAGAGCCTCAGGGTGGAAGTGGACTGAAGCTTTCTTT
D: TRBD1; size: few; J: TRBJ2-4; V: TRBV29-1; CDR3: CSVEDDRGSKNIQYF; DNA: TGCAGCGTTGAAGATGACAGGGGGAGCAAAAACATTCAGTACTTC
D: NA; size: NA; J: TRBJ1-1; V: TRBV6-2/TRBV6-3; CDR3: CASSKRMGEAFF; DNA: TGTGCCAGCAGTAAACGTATGGGTGAAGCTTTCTTT
D: NA; size: many; J: TRBJ1-6; V: TRBV28; CDR3: CASSSGQTNSPLHF; DNA: TGTGCCAGCAGTTCGGGACAAACAAATTCACCCCTCCACTTT
D: TRBD2; size: NA; J: TRBJ2-7; V: TRBV5-1; CDR3: CASSSSTSGQYYEQYF; DNA: TGCGCCAGCAGCTCCTCGACTAGCGGGCAATACTACGAGCAGTACTTC
D: NA; size: many; J: TRBJ1-6; V: TRBV27; CDR3: CASSFANSPLHF; DNA: TGTGCCAGCAGTTTCGCCAATTCACCCCTCCACTTT
D: TRBD2; size: NA; J: TRBJ2-1; V: TRBV6-1; CDR3: CAIGREGYNEQFF; DNA: TGTGCCATTGGGCGGGAGGGGTACAATGAGCAGTTCTTC
D: NA; size: NA; J: TRBJ1-6; V: TRBV5-1; CDR3: CASSLGTEYSPLHF; DNA: TGCGCCAGCAGCTTGGGGACTGAATATTCACCCCTCCACTTT
D: TRBD1; size: few; J: TRBJ1-1; V: TRBV7-9; CDR3: CASSAGTGGENTEAFF; DNA: TGTGCCAGCAGCGCAGGGACAGGGGGGGAGAACACTGAAGCTTTCTTT